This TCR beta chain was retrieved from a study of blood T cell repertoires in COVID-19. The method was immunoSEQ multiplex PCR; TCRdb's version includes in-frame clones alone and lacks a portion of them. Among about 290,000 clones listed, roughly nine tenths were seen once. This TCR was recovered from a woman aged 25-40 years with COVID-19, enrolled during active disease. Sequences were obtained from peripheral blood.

Here the CDR3 DNA reads TGTGCCAGCAGCCTCGGACTAGCTGGGACCTACAATGAGCAGTTCTTC. It translates to CASSLGLAGTYNEQFF. The chain carries TRBV7-6 and TRBJ2-1, with 8 nucleotides matching TRBD2. This CDR3 is 16 amino acids long. J gave up 2 bases and V 5 bases, and 8 bases lay outside the gene matches. Germline V gene sequence: CDR1 SGHVS, CDR2 FNYEAQ. The entire variable domain, with the rest obtained from reference TRBV7-6 and TRBJ2-1, is as follows: GAGVSQSPRYKVTKRGQDVALRCDPISGHVSLYWYRQALGQGPEFLTYFNYEAQQDKSGLPNDRFSAERPEGSISTLTIQRTEQRDSAMYRCASSLGLAGTYNEQFFGPGTRLTVL.